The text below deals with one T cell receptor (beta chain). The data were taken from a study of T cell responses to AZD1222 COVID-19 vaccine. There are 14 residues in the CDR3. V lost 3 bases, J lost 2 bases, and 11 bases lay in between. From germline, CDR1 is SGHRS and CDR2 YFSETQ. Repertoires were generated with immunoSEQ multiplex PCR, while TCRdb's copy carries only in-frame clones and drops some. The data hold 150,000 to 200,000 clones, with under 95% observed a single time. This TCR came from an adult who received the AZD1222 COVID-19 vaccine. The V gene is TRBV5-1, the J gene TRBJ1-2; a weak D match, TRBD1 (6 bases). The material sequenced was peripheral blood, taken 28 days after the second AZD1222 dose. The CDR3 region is CASSSTTGNYGYTF. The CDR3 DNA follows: TGCGCCAGCAGCTCGACCACAGGGAACTATGGCTACACCTTC.